Given below is one T cell receptor (beta chain) in context. Its target is not known. Other DNA sequences in the sample encode the same CDR3. This sample was included in a study of cytomegalovirus exposure and HLA in healthy donors. Study results and limitations: Some V segments (TRBV6-2 and TRBV6-3 among them) were excluded as indistinguishable. A later analysis revealed that TCR association rates differed between HLA loci, peaking at DRB1 and bottoming out at HLA-C. The sole available immune exposure information was CMV serostatus. Earlier analysis yielded a pattern in which most TCR beta V segments were productive about 87% or about 30% of the time.

Germline V gene lookup returns CDR1 SGDLS and CDR2 YYNGEE. This CDR3 spans 15 amino acids. V shed 5 bases, J shed 3 bases, and the junction held 4 bases outside the gene matches. The PCR employed 60 Vbeta primers together with 13 Jbeta primers. Clones were read by immunoSEQ multiplex PCR, and TCRdb kept only the in-frame ones, dropping some. The sample lists 150,000 to 200,000 clones, 75% to 90% occurring once. V gene TRBV9 combines with J gene TRBJ2-1, with 11 bases aligning to TRBD2. This receptor was obtained from a human donor in good health. What was sequenced was PBMCs. The CDR3 loop reads CASSATSGGYNEQFF. The CDR3 bases are TGTGCCAGCAGTGCTACTAGCGGGGGCTACAATGAGCAGTTCTTC.